Below are 15 T cell receptor beta chains sequenced from a single sample in a study of cytomegalovirus exposure and HLA in healthy donors. The PCR ran on 60 Vbeta and 13 Jbeta primers. Only in-frame clones appear in the TCRdb table, and some are missing; sequencing was by immunoSEQ multiplex PCR. The data hold about 190,000 clones, with more than 75% observed a single time. Sequenced: PBMCs. Every receptor here comes from a woman aged 18-29 years in good health and CMV-seronegative.

The V and J genes are TRBV28 and TRBJ2-1, with 10 bases identical to TRBD2. The CDR3 extends over 11 amino acids. The V and J ends lost 8 bases and 16 bases, in that order; junction bases with no gene match: 8. The germline V gene encodes CDR1 MDHEN and CDR2 SYDVKM. This CDR3 is CASADQREGFF. The CDR3 DNA is TGTGCCAGCGCGGATCAGCGGGAGGGTTTCTTC.

The chain uses TRBV7-8 and TRBJ2-1, with 11 bases fitting TRBD1. The CDR3 is 17 residues long. Germline trimming cut 5 bases from V and 5 bases from J; bases unmatched to any gene: 11. From germline, CDR1 is SGHVS and CDR2 FQNEAQ. CDR3: CASSHLIGQGANNEQFF. CDR3 nucleotide sequence: TGTGCCAGCAGCCACCTCATAGGACAGGGGGCCAACAATGAGCAGTTCTTC. Complete variable domain (other parts from reference TRBV7-8 and TRBJ2-1): GAGVSQSPRYKVAKRGQDVALRCDPISGHVSLFWYQQALGQGPEFLTYFQNEAQLDKSGLPSDRFFAERPEGSVSTLKIQRTQQEDSAVYLCASSHLIGQGANNEQFFGPGTRLTVL.

V usage is TRBV7-6 and J usage is TRBJ2-1, with 7 nucleotides matching TRBD2. In germline, CDR1 is SGHVS, CDR2 FNYEAQ. The CDR3 is made up of 14 amino acids. The V and J ends lost 4 bases and 6 bases, in that order; junction bases with no gene match: 6. CDR3 nucleotide sequence: TGTGCCAGCAGCTACGCGCGGGGGTCCAATGAGCAGTTCTTC. This gives the protein CASSYARGSNEQFF.

The chain couples TRBV18 to TRBJ1-1; D possibly corresponds to TRBD1 (5 bases). This CDR3 region has 13 residues. Germline assignment: CDR1 KGHSH and CDR2 LQKENI. The germline V and J ends were trimmed by 2 bases and 11 bases, with 15 bases remaining between them. The CDR3 DNA sequence: TGTGCCAGCTCACCAGGGGCCCGGTTTGTCGCTTTCTTT. The encoded protein is CASSPGARFVAFF.

This clone was recorded only once. The V and J genes are TRBV6-5 and TRBJ1-6, with no clear D. Trimming pared 0 bases from V and 5 bases from J, leaving 11 bases between. CDR3 length: 16 residues. Germline-derived CDR1 and CDR2 are MNHEY and SVGAGI. The CDR3 DNA is TGTGCCAGCAGTTACTCCCTGGGAGGTAATAATTCACCCCTCCACTTT. This encodes CASSYSLGGNNSPLHF.

The chain employs TRBV2 and TRBJ2-1, with 9 bases aligning to TRBD2. J lost 3 bases, V lost 7 bases, and 1 base had no gene match. The CDR3 totals 13 residues. Germline assignment: CDR1 SNHLY and CDR2 FYNNEI. The CDR3 loop reads CASKREDYNEQFF. CDR3 nucleotide sequence: TGTGCCAGCAAGCGGGAGGACTACAATGAGCAGTTCTTC.

The chain couples TRBV10-2 to TRBJ2-1; D is uncertain. Germline CDR1 WSHSY, CDR2 SAAADI. This CDR3 spans 10 amino acids. Trimming took off 10 bases at V and 4 bases at J, with 5 bases between the two ends. Here the CDR3 reads CATLYNEQFF. Written as DNA, the CDR3 is TGCGCCACCCTTTACAATGAGCAGTTCTTC.

The rearrangement links TRBV2 to TRBJ1-2, with no clear D. The V end was cut by 7 bases, the J end by 6 bases, with 12 bases between. In germline, CDR1 is SNHLY, CDR2 FYNNEI. The length of the CDR3 is 12 residues. The CDR3 nucleotides are TGTGCCAGCACTTGGGCAGTCGATGGCTACACCTTC. Translation: CASTWAVDGYTF.

The chain employs TRBV6-5 and TRBJ1-4; 7 positions match TRBD1. Germline-derived CDR1 and CDR2 are MNHEY and SVGAGI. With 6 bases clipped from V and 8 bases from J, the junction kept 6 bases outside the gene matches. The CDR3 has 13 amino acids. CDR3: CASSSRGNEKLFF. The CDR3 DNA reads TGTGCCAGCAGCTCCAGGGGGAACGAAAAACTGTTTTTT.

V and J are TRBV27 and TRBJ2-3; 15 bases are shared with TRBD2. With 5 bases clipped from V and 0 bases from J, the junction kept 9 bases outside the gene matches. CDR3 length equals 19 residues. CDR1 is MNHEY, CDR2 SMNVEV, per germline (reference sequence). The CDR3 sequence is CASSPGTSGRQDSTDTQYF. Written as DNA, the CDR3 is TGTGCCAGCAGTCCAGGGACTAGCGGGAGGCAAGATAGCACAGATACGCAGTATTTT.

This chain links TRBV19 with TRBJ2-7; 10 nucleotides line up with TRBD2. The CDR3 sequence is 16 residues long. The V and J ends lost 1 base and 1 base, in that order; junction bases with no gene match: 4. Germline assignment: CDR1 LNHDA and CDR2 SQIVND (reference sequence). CDR3 loop: CASSIGASGGSYEQYF. The CDR3, as DNA: TGTGCCAGTAGTATAGGGGCTAGCGGGGGATCCTACGAGCAGTACTTC.

V is TRBV19 and J is TRBJ2-7, with 8 bases aligning to TRBD2. Losses at the gene ends were 5 bases for V and 1 base for J; bases not matched to a gene: 7. CDR1 is LNHDA and CDR2 is SQIVND in the germline V gene (reference sequence). The CDR3 is 15 residues long. CDR3 coding DNA: TGTGCCAGTAGTGCCCGCAGCGGGGGTTCCTACGAGCAGTACTTC. Translating it yields CASSARSGGSYEQYF. Together with reference TRBV19 and TRBJ2-7, the CDR3 gives the full variable domain: DGGITQSPKYLFRKEGQNVTLSCEQNLNHDAMYWYRQDPGQGLRLIYYSQIVNDFQKGDIAEGYSVSREKKESFPLTVTSAQKNPTAFYLCASSARSGGSYEQYFGPGTRLTVT.

This chain joins TRBV9 and TRBJ2-5; 7 bases line up with TRBD2. This CDR3 contains 17 residues. With 0 bases clipped from V and 1 base from J, the junction kept 9 bases outside the gene matches. Germline CDR1 SGDLS, CDR2 YYNGEE. The CDR3, as DNA: TGTGCCAGCAGCGTAGGGGGGGGGTTCGAATTCCAAGAGACCCAGTACTTC. Its protein product is CASSVGGGFEFQETQYF.

The CDR3 DNA follows: TGCGCCAGCAGCTGGGGGGCAGCGGGACTCGATACGCAGTATTTT. It codes for CASSWGAAGLDTQYF. This chain links TRBV5-1 with TRBJ2-3, with a weak D call TRBD2 (7 bases). This CDR3 spans 15 amino acids. V was clipped by 3 bases and J by 6 bases, with 17 bases between them. Germline V lookup: CDR1 SGHRS, CDR2 YFSETQ. The complete variable domain, with remaining parts taken from reference TRBV5-1 and TRBJ2-3, reads KAGVTQTPRYLIKTRGQQVTLSCSPISGHRSVSWYQQTPGQGLQFLFEYFSETQRNKGNFPGRFSGRQFSNSRSEMNVSTLELGDSALYLCASSWGAAGLDTQYFGPGTRLTVL.

J is TRBJ2-7 and V is TRBV7-3; no firm D call. The V and J ends lost 4 bases and 3 bases respectively, with 4 bases between them. This CDR3 spans 11 amino acids. Germline V gene sequence: CDR1 SGHTA, CDR2 FQGTGA. This CDR3 reads CASSSRYEQYF. CDR3 sequence (DNA): TGTGCCAGCAGCTCCCGCTACGAGCAGTACTTC.